These 19 T cell receptor beta chains were sequenced from one sample in a study of CD8+CD57+ T cells in acquired aplastic anemia. Profiling that covered TCR beta VDJ and CDR3 relied on genomic DNA as its template. TCRdb reprocessed the reads via MiXCR and lists one record per CDR3 protein. The sample comprises approximately 250,000 distinct CDR3 sequences, approximately 79% of which are singletons, and 40% to 55% rests with the top ten. Only patients with CD8+CD57+ cell expansion on flow cytometry were chosen for sequencing. Specimen: sorted CD4+, CD8+, or CD8+CD57+ T cells (not recorded which) from PBMCs. The receptor set was obtained from a human donor with aplastic anemia.

V is TRBV5-5 and J is TRBJ1-2; TRBD1 agrees at 7 bases. CDR1 and CDR2 (germline): SGHKS, YYEKEE (reference sequence). Germline trimming cut 0 bases from V and 2 bases from J; bases unmatched to any gene: 10. This CDR3 is 17 amino acids long. The CDR3 here is CASSLDRGGGSNYGYTF. Here the CDR3 DNA reads TGTGCCAGCAGCTTGGACAGGGGTGGAGGGTCAAACTATGGCTACACCTTC.

Regarding this clonotype: This CDR3 fails to terminate in the conserved phenylalanine or tryptophan, so it likely reflects a read error. Because the CDR3's place on the DNA is in doubt, the DNA is left out and the CDR3 is given as listed by TCRdb. The chain carries TRBV7-8 and TRBJ1-2. CDR1 is SGHVS, CDR2 FQNEAQ, per germline. Inclusive of both ends, the CDR3 amounts to 13 amino acids. The CDR3 protein is CASSQGLAGGSPS.

Comment on this clonotype: The junction departs from the called germline gene at one end, perhaps through a read error. The gene calls are TRBV11-2 and TRBJ2-7; D is unclear. The length of the CDR3 is 15 residues. Germline V CDR1 and CDR2: SGHAT, FQNNGV. In DNA, the CDR3 is TGCGCCAGCAGCTCAATAGACCAGGTCATTTACGAGCAGTACTTC. Translating it yields CASSSIDQVIYEQYF. The whole variable domain, filled in from reference TRBV11-2 and TRBJ2-7, reads EAGVAQSPRYKIIEKRQSVAFWCNPISGHATLYWYQQILGQGPKLLIQFQNNGVVDDSQLPKDRFSAERLKGVDSTLKIQPAKLEDSAVYLCASSSIDQVIYEQYFGPGTRLTVT.

The chain links TRBV20-1 to TRBJ1-2; D is perhaps TRBD1 (5 bases). Germline CDR1 and CDR2: DFQATT and SNEGSKA (reference sequence). The CDR3 is made up of 13 amino acids. V was clipped by 6 bases and J by 8 bases, with 19 bases between them. The CDR3 DNA is TGCAGTGCATTAGAAGGGTCAAGGGGCGGCTACACCTTC. Encoded protein: CSALEGSRGGYTF.

As to this clonotype: The CDR3 ends on some other residue instead of the conserved phenylalanine or tryptophan, so this is likely a read error. The DNA is omitted, as the CDR3 cannot be located on it reliably, and the CDR3 follows TCRdb's listing. CDR3: CSPRIRACQLKLSL. V gene TRBV7-7 combines with J gene TRBJ2-5; whether TRBD1, the table's D call, matches the DNA was not checked. The germline gives CDR1 SSHAT, CDR2 FNYEAQ (reference sequence). The CDR3 is 14 residues long, counting both termini.

The V and J genes are TRBV7-3 and TRBJ2-3; D uncertain. Germline loops: CDR1 SGHTA, CDR2 FQGTGA. The V gene lost 2 bases and the J gene lost 14 bases, with 20 bases spanning the gap. CDR3 size: 14 residues. Here the CDR3 reads CASSLASAMSSSYF. The DNA of the CDR3 is TGTGCCAGCAGCTTAGCGAGCGCTATGAGTAGTTCGTATTTT.

In the case of this clonotype: Without the conserved terminal phenylalanine or tryptophan, this CDR3 likely stems from a read error. The DNA is left out, because the CDR3 cannot be placed on it with certainty; the CDR3 is given as TCRdb lists it. The chain employs TRBV2 and TRBJ2-3; the D call TRBD1 from the table was never checked on the DNA. Germline CDR1 and CDR2: SNHLY and FYNNEI. The CDR3 region is 13 residues in length, termini included. This chain's CDR3 is CASGGGGRDNTDA.

The rearrangement uses TRBV9 and TRBJ1-1; D unresolved. Germline-derived CDR1 and CDR2 are SGDLS and YYNGEE. The V end lost 5 bases, the J end lost 7 bases, and 24 bases lay between the germline ends. This CDR3 has 16 residues. CDR3 DNA: TGTGCCAGCAGTGAGGCTCGGAACATGCGGTACTTTGAAGCTTTCTTT. Translation: CASSEARNMRYFEAFF.

As for this clonotype: At one end, the junction sequence differs from germline, possibly due to a read error. The V gene is TRBV19, the J gene TRBJ2-7; 7 bases are shared with TRBD1. TRBJ2-1 explains the end of the DNA better; the J call may be wrong. The CDR3 is 15 residues long. Germline V CDR1 and CDR2: LNHDA, SQIVND (reference sequence). Here the CDR3 DNA reads TGCGCCAGCAGTCAAGGTCCGGGACAGTCCTACGAGCAGTTCTTC. Protein product: CASSQGPGQSYEQFF.

About this clonotype itself: At one end, the junction sequence differs from germline, possibly due to a read error. The V call is TRBV9, the J call TRBJ1-6; D gene unclear. The CDR3 spans 14 residues. Germline V CDR1 and CDR2: SGDLS, YYNGEE. CDR3 protein: CASSADAGVGSLNF. The CDR3 DNA is TGTGCCAGCAGCGCAGACGCGGGAGTCGGATCACTTAACTTT.

The V and J genes are TRBV11-3 and TRBJ2-7; 9 nucleotides match TRBD1. V shed 4 bases and J 7 bases; nucleotides not matched to a gene: 14. The CDR3 spans 16 residues. Germline-derived CDR1 and CDR2 are SGHNT and YENEEA. The CDR3 bases are TGTGCCAGCAGCTGCAACCCCGACAGGGGGTCTTGGGAGCAGTACGTC. This codes for CASSCNPDRGSWEQYV.

This clonotype has just one count. The chain couples TRBV7-6 to TRBJ2-1, with D perhaps matching TRBD1 (6 bases). The CDR3 loop spans 16 amino acids. Per germline, CDR1 SGHVS and CDR2 FNYEAQ. The ends were cut back, 6 bases at V and 13 bases at J, with 28 bases in the middle. CDR3 sequence reads: CASSSHRALSPLHQFF. Written as DNA, the CDR3 is TGTGCCAGCAGTTCGCACAGGGCACTTTCACCCCTCCACCAGTTCTTC.

Of note for this clonotype: The CDR3 ends on some other residue instead of the conserved phenylalanine or tryptophan, so this is likely a read error. The DNA is left out, because the CDR3 cannot be placed on it with certainty; the CDR3 is given as TCRdb lists it. The V and J genes are TRBV7-2 and TRBJ2-3; the DNA was not used to check the table's D call, TRBD1. The CDR3 spans 13 amino acids, including both terminal residues. The V gene's germline CDR1 is SGHTA and CDR2 FQGNSA. This chain's CDR3 is CASSFDSDGTAHS.

This clonotype was counted a single time. Germline and junction disagree at one end, which may indicate a read error. The chain links TRBV2 to TRBJ2-7; 8 bases fit TRBD2. The CDR3 extends over 15 amino acids. CDR1 is SNHLY, CDR2 FYNNEI, per germline. This CDR3 is CASSQDGGGQGEQYF. The CDR3 coding sequence is TGCGCCAGCAGCCAAGATGGCGGGGGGCAGGGCGAGCAGTACTTC.

The chain combines TRBV29-1 with TRBJ2-5; TRBD1 aligns across 7 bases. Germline V CDR1 and CDR2: SQVTM, ANQGSEA. Trimming removed 4 bases from V and 2 bases from J; junction bases left unmatched: 7. The CDR3 covers 14 residues. The CDR3 reads CSVVMQGQQETQYF. In DNA, the CDR3 is TGCAGCGTTGTAATGCAGGGACAGCAAGAGACCCAGTACTTC.

A note on this clonotype: In this CDR3 the conserved last residue, phenylalanine or tryptophan, is missing, so a read error is likely. The DNA is omitted, as the CDR3 cannot be located on it reliably, and the CDR3 follows TCRdb's listing. V and J are TRBV7-2 and TRBJ2-7; TRBD1 reflects the table's D call only, with no check against the DNA. The germline V gene encodes CDR1 SGHTA and CDR2 FQGNSA. The CDR3 is 11 amino acids in total, end residues counted. CDR3 region: CASSLGVGQDT.

This sequence joins TRBV6-1 and TRBJ2-7, with D perhaps matching TRBD2 (5 bases). The V gene's germline CDR1 is MNHNS and CDR2 SASEGT. The CDR3 runs 14 residues. V was pared by 7 bases and J by 3 bases, with 16 bases between. CDR3 coding DNA: TGTGCCAGCAAGTACGCAGAGGGTGACTACGAGCAGTACTTC. This encodes CASKYAEGDYEQYF.

J is TRBJ2-7 and V is TRBV2; D remains unclear. The end of the DNA is better explained by TRBJ2-1, so the J call may be wrong. CDR1 SNHLY and CDR2 FYNNEI come from the germline V gene. The CDR3 has 14 residues. CDR3 sequence reads: CASSPTSLDHEQFF. The DNA of the CDR3 is TGTGCCAGCAGTCCGACGTCGTTGGACCATGAGCAGTTCTTC.

The J gene is TRBJ2-7, the V gene TRBV7-9, with 10 bases fitting TRBD2. With 10 bases clipped from V and 1 base from J, the junction kept 7 bases outside the gene matches. The CDR3 covers 14 residues. Germline V gene data show CDR1 as SEHNR and CDR2 as FQNEAQ (reference sequence). The CDR3 is CAIRPSGGSYEQYF. DNA for the CDR3: TGTGCCATCAGGCCTAGCGGGGGTTCCTACGAGCAGTACTTC.